This TCR beta chain was recorded in a study of cytomegalovirus exposure and HLA in healthy donors. Study-wide background: Earlier findings included nearly 120 million unique TCR beta sequences obtained from around 180 million T cells.

Per the germline V gene, CDR1 is LNHDA and CDR2 is SQIVND (reference sequence). Trimming pared 3 bases from V and 2 bases from J, leaving 10 bases between. This CDR3 spans 14 amino acids. On this clone: Its cognate antigen is unknown.

General observations from the study: For TCR beta chains, V- and J-gene trimming was later linked to a missense DCLRE1C variant.

This PCR relied on a set of 60 Vbeta primers and 13 Jbeta primers. Repertoires were generated with immunoSEQ multiplex PCR, while TCRdb's copy carries only in-frame clones and drops some. This sample has 130,000 or so clones, with over 60% found just once. This receptor was identified in a man between 35 and 55 years old in good health and CMV-seronegative. The V call is TRBV19, the J call TRBJ2-5, with D possibly matching TRBD2 (5 bases). Sequenced input: PBMCs. In DNA form, the CDR3 reads TGTGCCAGTAGTATGGGGAGTCGTCAAGAGACCCAGTACTTC. It yields the protein CASSMGSRQETQYF.